These 25 T cell receptor beta chains share one sample of origin, sequenced in a study of T cells in tuberculosis. Generated by immunoSEQ multiplex PCR, the TCRdb table keeps only in-frame clones and is missing some. The sample contains tens of thousands of clones, about 96% of which appear only once. The sequencing sample was made of PBMCs. Every receptor here comes from a donor between 10 and 35 years old with latent tuberculosis or without tuberculosis infection.

The CDR3 spells CASSSSGTISGTDTQYF. In nucleotides, the CDR3 is TGCGCCAGCAGCTCGTCCGGGACAATCTCGGGCACAGATACGCAGTATTTT. The chain has TRBV5-1 and TRBJ2-3; D is perhaps TRBD1 (6 bases). Germline V gene sequence: CDR1 SGHRS, CDR2 YFSETQ. V lost 3 bases to trimming and J lost 1 base, with 18 bases between them. This CDR3 has 17 residues.

The J gene is TRBJ1-3, the V gene TRBV6-1, with TRBD1 as a possible D gene (6 bases). The CDR3 has 14 residues. The V gene's germline CDR1 is MNHNS and CDR2 SASEGT. V was cut by 1 base and J by 5 bases, with 9 bases left in between. This chain's CDR3 is CASSEDRVRNTIYF. In nucleotides, the CDR3 is TGTGCCAGCAGTGAAGACAGGGTTAGAAACACCATATATTTT.

This chain connects TRBV7-3 to TRBJ2-6, with a weak D call TRBD1 (7 bases). Trimming left V 4 bases short and J 4 bases short, with 17 bases between. Germline-derived CDR1 and CDR2 are SGHTA and FQGTGA. This CDR3 is built from 17 residues. The CDR3 nucleotides read TGTGCCAGCAGCTCCCAGGGGGGCTTCAGCGGGGCCAACGTCCTGACTTTC. Protein product: CASSSQGGFSGANVLTF.

As regards this clone: The junction differs from germline at one of its ends, possibly a read error. This chain uses TRBV6-5 with TRBJ2-1; D possibly corresponds to TRBD2 (6 bases). CDR3 length: 14 amino acids. The germline CDR1 and CDR2 sequences are MNHEY and SVGAGI. CDR3 DNA: TGTGCCAGCAGTTACTCGGAGGGGTACAGCGCCAAGGTCTTC. This codes for CASSYSEGYSAKVF.

The chain has TRBV11-2 and TRBJ1-1, with TRBD1 as a possible D gene (6 bases). This CDR3 region has 13 residues. Germline values: CDR1 SGHAT, CDR2 FQNNGV. Deletions cut 5 bases from V and 7 bases from J, with 14 bases between. CDR3 bases: TGTGCCAGCAGCCCCGAGGGGGGGGGTGAAGCTTTCTTT. It yields the protein CASSPEGGGEAFF.

This clone appeared a single time. The chain has TRBV7-2 and TRBJ2-1, with 12 positions matching TRBD2. The CDR3 has 17 residues. Germline trimming cut 1 base from V and 5 bases from J; bases unmatched to any gene: 6. The germline V gene encodes CDR1 SGHTA and CDR2 FQGNSA. The CDR3 region has the DNA TGTGCCAGCAGCTTAGTCTCCCTAGCGGGAGGGGACAATGAGCAGTTCTTC. Amino acid sequence: CASSLVSLAGGDNEQFF. Looking up the rest from reference TRBV7-2 and TRBJ2-1 gives the full variable domain: GAGVSQSPSNKVTEKGKDVELRCDPISGHTALYWYRQSLGQGLEFLIYFQGNSAPDKSGLPSDRFSAERTGGSVSTLTIQRTQQEDSAVYLCASSLVSLAGGDNEQFFGPGTRLTVL.

V is TRBV4-1 and J is TRBJ2-3; tentative D call: TRBD2 (6 bases). This CDR3 contains 18 residues. The V end lost 0 bases, the J end lost 4 bases, and 20 bases lay between the germline ends. CDR1 is MGHRA, CDR2 YSYEKL, per germline. CDR3 residues: CASSQDGFWRGSPDTQYF. CDR3 nucleotide sequence: TGCGCCAGCAGCCAAGACGGTTTTTGGCGGGGATCCCCAGATACGCAGTATTTT.

The chain joins TRBV28 to TRBJ1-4; 9 bases match TRBD1. Germline V lookup: CDR1 MDHEN, CDR2 SYDVKM. The length of the CDR3 is 15 residues. V gave up 2 bases and J gave up 7 bases; unmatched junction bases: 5. The CDR3 reads CASSLPGTGSEKLFF. The CDR3 coding sequence is TGTGCCAGCAGTTTACCCGGGACAGGGAGTGAAAAACTGTTTTTT. The whole variable domain, remainder taken from reference TRBV28 and TRBJ1-4, is DVKVTQSSRYLVKRTGEKVFLECVQDMDHENMFWYRQDPGLGLRLIYFSYDVKMKEKGDIPEGYSVSREKKERFSLILESASTNQTSMYLCASSLPGTGSEKLFFGSGTQLSVL.

The chain employs TRBV7-9 and TRBJ2-7; 7 bases map to TRBD1. The CDR3 extends over 14 amino acids. J gave up 5 bases and V 5 bases, and 9 bases lay outside the gene matches. CDR1 is SEHNR, CDR2 FQNEAQ, per germline (reference sequence). The CDR3 DNA follows: TGTGCCAGCAGCCGTGACAGGGTTTTGGACGAGCAGTACTTC. It translates to CASSRDRVLDEQYF.

The J gene is TRBJ1-5, the V gene TRBV2; 7 bases agree with TRBD1. The CDR3 is made up of 16 amino acids. Germline V gives CDR1 SNHLY, CDR2 FYNNEI. With V trimmed by 0 bases and J by 3 bases, 5 bases remained unmatched. DNA of the CDR3: TGTGCCAGCAGTGAAGCCCGGGACAGTGTCAATCAGCCCCAGCATTTT. Translation gives CASSEARDSVNQPQHF.

The gene calls are TRBV30 and TRBJ1-6, with 7 bases that match TRBD1. CDR1 is GTSNPN, CDR2 SVGIG, per germline (reference sequence). This CDR3 comprises 14 residues. The junction had 7 bases not matched to a gene; V was cut back by 5 bases and J by 6 bases. The CDR3 region is CAWGTGTVNSPLHF. The CDR3 coding sequence is TGTGCCTGGGGGACTGGGACAGTTAATTCACCCCTCCACTTT.

The gene calls are TRBV27 and TRBJ1-2; 9 bases align to TRBD1. Germline V gene sequence: CDR1 MNHEY, CDR2 SMNVEV (reference sequence). V was pared by 5 bases and J by 0 bases, with 4 bases of the junction left unmatched. The length of the CDR3 is 15 residues. For the CDR3, the DNA is TGTGCCAGCAGTCCAAGGACAGGGGCTAACTATGGCTACACCTTC. It codes for CASSPRTGANYGYTF.

V usage is TRBV5-6 and J usage is TRBJ2-1; 10 nucleotides align to TRBD1. V lost 3 bases and J lost 10; bases outside the gene matches: 4. The CDR3 has 13 amino acids. The germline V gene has CDR1 SGHDT and CDR2 YYEEEE. CDR3 bases: TGTGCCAGCAGCTGGGACAGGGGAAGAGAGCAGTTCTTC. This sequence encodes CASSWDRGREQFF.

This chain connects TRBV5-6 to TRBJ1-1; 7 bases agree with TRBD1. The CDR3 runs to 16 residues. Trimming at V came to 3 bases and at J to 0 bases, leaving 8 bases not matched to a gene. The germline V gene has CDR1 SGHDT and CDR2 YYEEEE. The CDR3 loop is CASSSGQLLMNTEAFF. In DNA, the CDR3 is TGTGCCAGCAGCTCGGGACAGCTACTCATGAACACTGAAGCTTTCTTT.

The chain is built from TRBV19 and TRBJ2-1; D possibly corresponds to TRBD2 (5 bases). The germline V and J ends were trimmed by 0 bases and 10 bases, with 13 bases remaining between them. The germline V gene has CDR1 LNHDA and CDR2 SQIVND (reference sequence). This CDR3 spans 14 amino acids. The DNA of the CDR3 is TGTGCCAGTAGTATAGATCTCATGGGCGGGGAGCAGTTCTTC. It encodes CASSIDLMGGEQFF.

The V call is TRBV2, the J call TRBJ2-1; 12 bases are a match to TRBD2. The CDR3 totals 15 residues. Germline V gives CDR1 SNHLY, CDR2 FYNNEI. V was clipped by 4 bases and J by 9 bases; unmatched bases: 7. Here the CDR3 DNA reads TGTGCCAGCAGTGGGACTAGCGGGAATTGGGGTGAGCAGTTCTTC. Encoded protein: CASSGTSGNWGEQFF.

This clone appeared once. This CDR3 is CAWVPASTGELFF. DNA of the CDR3: TGTGCCTGGGTCCCCGCGTCCACCGGGGAGCTGTTTTTT. The gene calls are TRBV30 and TRBJ2-2; D remains unclear. Per the germline V gene, CDR1 is GTSNPN and CDR2 is SVGIG (reference sequence). V was trimmed by 5 bases and J by 4 bases, leaving 11 bases between them. The CDR3 is 13 amino acids.

This clone has a single count. The chain couples TRBV13 to TRBJ2-1; 11 bases line up with TRBD2. V was pared by 5 bases and J by 7 bases, with 7 bases of the junction left unmatched. This CDR3 comprises 15 residues. CDR1 and CDR2 (germline): PRHDT, FYEKMQ (reference sequence). CDR3 sequence: CASSPASGRWNEQFF. In nucleotides, the CDR3 is TGTGCCAGCAGCCCTGCTAGCGGGAGGTGGAATGAGCAGTTCTTC.

J is TRBJ2-7 and V is TRBV15, with TRBD1 matching over 9 bases. Germline V lookup: CDR1 LNHNV, CDR2 YYDKDF (reference sequence). The V segment lost 5 bases and the J segment 5 bases; nucleotides outside the gene matches: 7. The CDR3 is made up of 14 amino acids. This CDR3 is CATSLGTGLNEQYF. CDR3 sequence (DNA): TGTGCCACCAGCCTCGGGACAGGGCTAAACGAGCAGTACTTC.

The CDR3 nucleotides are TGTGCCAGCAGTTACTTAAATCAGCCCCAGCATTTT. Its protein is CASSYLNQPQHF. This sequence joins TRBV6-6 and TRBJ1-5; D gene unclear. The CDR3 sequence is 12 residues long. Germline V lookup: CDR1 MNHNY, CDR2 SVGAGI (reference sequence). Trimming shortened V by 1 base and J by 4 bases, and 2 bases separated the two germline ends.

The chain has TRBV5-5 and TRBJ1-4, with TRBD1 matching 10 bases. Germline V gene data show CDR1 as SGHKS and CDR2 as YYEKEE (reference sequence). The ends lost 1 base at V and 6 bases at J; junction bases unmatched: 3. The CDR3 runs to 15 residues. CDR3 residues: CASSLSGQGDEKLFF. The CDR3 region has the DNA TGTGCCAGCAGCTTGTCTGGACAGGGGGATGAAAAACTGTTTTTT.

The J gene is TRBJ1-1, the V gene TRBV19; TRBD1 agrees at 8 bases. V trimming: 7 bases; J trimming: 5 bases; junction bases outside the gene matches: 3. In germline, CDR1 is LNHDA, CDR2 SQIVND (reference sequence). This CDR3 region has 12 residues. The CDR3 coding sequence is TGTGCCAGTACCACAGGGGGTACTGAAGCTTTCTTT. Its translation: CASTTGGTEAFF.

This chain uses TRBV12-5 with TRBJ1-1, with unresolved D. The CDR3 sequence is 11 residues long. Trimming removed 2 bases from V and 10 bases from J, with 8 bases in between. Germline values: CDR1 LGHNT, CDR2 FRNRAP. The CDR3 region has the DNA TGTGCTAGTGGTTTGCCTACGATAGCTTTCTTT. This translates into CASGLPTIAFF.

This rearrangement joins TRBV6-5 to TRBJ2-7, with TRBD1 as a possible D gene (5 bases). Germline CDR1 reads MNHEY; CDR2 reads SVGAGI. Between the trimmed V and J ends, which lost 5 bases and 3 bases, there was a span of 5 bases. The CDR3 spans 11 residues. The CDR3 loop reads CASSDSYEQYF. The CDR3 DNA sequence: TGTGCCAGCAGTGACAGCTACGAGCAGTACTTC.

The chain carries TRBV7-2 and TRBJ1-5; D gene uncertain. Germline V CDR1 and CDR2: SGHTA, FQGNSA. CDR3 size: 13 residues. The germline V and J ends were trimmed by 5 bases and 5 bases, with 10 bases remaining between them. The CDR3 DNA sequence: TGTGCCAGCAGCCCATTCGGGGATCAGCCCCAGCATTTT. Protein: CASSPFGDQPQHF. The full variable domain, completed using reference TRBV7-2 and TRBJ1-5, is GAGVSQSPSNKVTEKGKDVELRCDPISGHTALYWYRQSLGQGLEFLIYFQGNSAPDKSGLPSDRFSAERTGGSVSTLTIQRTQQEDSAVYLCASSPFGDQPQHFGDGTRLSIL.